Below, 18 T cell receptor beta chains from the same sample are listed, as sequenced in a study of beta chain features in type 1 diabetes. TCRB transcripts that were expressed got sequenced, as all of the isolated RNA had been reverse transcribed. Using immunoSEQ multiplex PCR, the repertoire was profiled, and TCRdb retains in-frame clones only, with some absent. The table lists fewer than 550,000 clones, around 10% of them singletons. The sequenced material came from naive CD4+ T cells from blood. The receptors originated from a woman between 18 and 29 years old in good health.

The V gene is TRBV10-3, the J gene TRBJ1-2, with a tentative D call TRBD1 (5 bases). The V end was cut by 5 bases, the J end by 5 bases, with 12 bases between. The germline gives CDR1 ENHRY, CDR2 SYGVKD. CDR3 length: 13 residues. The DNA for the CDR3 is TGTGCCATCAGTCCGACAGAGTTGTATGGCTACACCTTC. It yields the protein CAISPTELYGYTF.

The chain links TRBV7-3 to TRBJ1-3; D gene ambiguous. With 5 bases removed from V and 4 bases from J, the gap between germline ends came to 9 bases. The CDR3 runs to 13 residues. Germline V lookup: CDR1 SGHTA, CDR2 FQGTGA. CDR3 DNA: TGTGCCAGCAGCCGTACTTCGGGAAACACCATATATTTT. Translated: CASSRTSGNTIYF.

V and J are TRBV7-2 and TRBJ2-7, with 10 nucleotides matching TRBD1. Per germline, CDR1 SGHTA and CDR2 FQGNSA. This CDR3 is built from 13 residues. V was pared by 5 bases and J by 6 bases, with 4 bases of the junction left unmatched. The CDR3 bases are TGTGCCAGCAGCCTGGGACAGGGGACCGAGCAGTACTTC. Its translation: CASSLGQGTEQYF.

The chain combines TRBV7-8 with TRBJ2-1; D is unresolved. In germline, CDR1 is SGHVS, CDR2 FQNEAQ. V was pared by 5 bases and J by 11 bases, with 16 bases between. The CDR3 totals 13 residues. The CDR3: CASSLPPARQQFF. CDR3 in DNA: TGTGCCAGCAGCCTCCCCCCCGCTCGACAGCAGTTCTTC.

The V and J genes are TRBV11-1 and TRBJ2-3; 7 bases line up with TRBD1. V dropped 10 bases and J dropped 1; count of bases not matched to a gene: 11. Germline assignment: CDR1 SGHAT and CDR2 FQDESV (reference sequence). The CDR3 is 15 residues long. CDR3 region: CATRTTGAGTDTQYF. DNA of the CDR3: TGTGCCACCCGAACTACAGGGGCAGGCACAGATACGCAGTATTTT.

The V gene is TRBV11-1, the J gene TRBJ2-7; 7 positions agree with TRBD2. V trimming: 2 bases; J trimming: 6 bases; junction bases outside the gene matches: 16. The germline gives CDR1 SGHAT, CDR2 FQDESV (reference sequence). CDR3 length: 17 amino acids. The CDR3 protein is CASSLRVAGDLRGEQYF. CDR3 coding DNA: TGTGCCAGCAGCTTACGGGTAGCGGGTGATCTACGAGGCGAGCAGTACTTC. The whole variable domain, remainder taken from reference TRBV11-1 and TRBJ2-7, is EAEVAQSPRYKITEKSQAVAFWCDPISGHATLYWYRQILGQGPELLVQFQDESVVDDSQLPKDRFSAERLKGVDSTLKIQPAELGDSAMYLCASSLRVAGDLRGEQYFGPGTRLTVT.

This chain joins TRBV7-2 and TRBJ2-5, with TRBD2 matching 7 bases. After removal of 5 bases from V and 6 bases from J, the junction contained 6 bases not matched to a gene. The CDR3 extends over 13 amino acids. Looked up from germline, CDR1 is SGHTA and CDR2 is FQGNSA. CDR3 amino acids: CASSERTRQTQYF. In DNA form, the CDR3 reads TGTGCCAGCAGCGAACGGACTAGGCAGACCCAGTACTTC.

In this sample, this clone turned up a few times. The CDR3 DNA follows: TGTGCCAGCAGCCCAACTAGCGGGAGTGGGGCAGATACGCAGTATTTT. Its translation: CASSPTSGSGADTQYF. This sequence joins TRBV7-3 and TRBJ2-3; 11 nucleotides match TRBD2. This CDR3 spans 16 amino acids. Losses at the gene ends were 5 bases for V and 4 bases for J; bases not matched to a gene: 8. The germline CDR1 and CDR2 sequences are SGHTA and FQGTGA.

The chain employs TRBV29-1 and TRBJ2-5, with 7 bases aligning to TRBD2. In germline, CDR1 is SQVTM, CDR2 ANQGSEA. With V trimmed by 6 bases and J by 2 bases, 12 bases remained unmatched. CDR3 size: 15 residues. Here the CDR3 reads CSVAPQRGRQETQYF. The DNA for the CDR3 is TGCAGCGTCGCCCCGCAGCGGGGACGACAAGAGACCCAGTACTTC.

The chain joins TRBV5-1 to TRBJ2-1; D is ambiguous. CDR1 and CDR2 (germline): SGHRS, YFSETQ. Trimming cost V 4 bases and J 2 bases, with 13 bases left between them. This CDR3 has 15 residues. The CDR3 sequence is CASSTNGAPYNEQFF. In DNA form, the CDR3 reads TGCGCCAGCAGCACCAATGGAGCGCCCTACAATGAGCAGTTCTTC.

This clone occurred many times. This rearrangement joins TRBV7-9 to TRBJ2-1; D possibly matches TRBD1 or TRBD2 (5 bases each). Germline assignment: CDR1 SEHNR and CDR2 FQNEAQ (reference sequence). V lost 2 bases and J lost 8, with 16 bases in between. The CDR3 loop spans 15 amino acids. CDR3 sequence (DNA): TGTGCCAGCAGCTTAACAGGTGTGAGGGGTCATGAGCAGTTCTTC. Protein product: CASSLTGVRGHEQFF.

Only a few counts were recorded for this clone. The chain combines TRBV30 with TRBJ1-1; D call uncertain. V gave up 5 bases and J gave up 2 bases, with 12 bases separating them. Germline V gene data show CDR1 as GTSNPN and CDR2 as SVGIG (reference sequence). This CDR3 has 13 residues. This chain's CDR3 is CAWDVSLNTEAFF. The DNA of the CDR3 is TGTGCCTGGGATGTATCTCTTAACACTGAAGCTTTCTTT.

The chain employs TRBV7-2 and TRBJ2-7; D is uncertain. V was shortened by 4 bases and J by 6 bases, with 16 bases between the two germline ends. The CDR3 is 14 amino acids. Germline V lookup: CDR1 SGHTA, CDR2 FQGNSA. The chain's CDR3 is CASSSTPLFGEQYF. In nucleotides, the CDR3 is TGTGCCAGCAGCTCAACGCCTCTCTTTGGCGAGCAGTACTTC.

This clone appeared a few times. The DNA for the CDR3 is TGTGCCAGCAGCTTCGGCGGGGGGTCGGAGACCCAGTACTTC. Protein sequence: CASSFGGGSETQYF. The chain carries TRBV7-2 and TRBJ2-5, with 8 positions matching TRBD2. The germline V gene encodes CDR1 SGHTA and CDR2 FQGNSA. V gave up 3 bases and J gave up 5 bases; unmatched junction bases: 5. This CDR3 contains 14 residues.

This clone turned up a few times. The chain employs TRBV5-1 and TRBJ2-5; TRBD2 aligns across 9 bases. The CDR3 is made up of 15 amino acids. The J segment lost 5 bases and the V segment lost 4 bases, leaving 9 bases of the junction unmatched. Germline V lookup: CDR1 SGHRS, CDR2 YFSETQ. This CDR3 is CASSRDPGTSETQYF. CDR3 bases: TGCGCCAGCAGCCGAGACCCCGGGACTAGCGAGACCCAGTACTTC. Using reference TRBV5-1 and TRBJ2-5 for the parts outside the CDR3, the full variable domain is KAGVTQTPRYLIKTRGQQVTLSCSPISGHRSVSWYQQTPGQGLQFLFEYFSETQRNKGNFPGRFSGRQFSNSRSEMNVSTLELGDSALYLCASSRDPGTSETQYFGPGTRLLVL.

J is TRBJ2-3 and V is TRBV7-2, with 8 bases matching TRBD2. V shed 2 bases, J shed 2 bases, and the junction held 6 bases outside the gene matches. CDR1 is SGHTA, CDR2 FQGNSA, per germline. This CDR3 has 16 amino acids. CDR3 in DNA: TGTGCCAGCAGCTTACGGAGAGCGGGGGCCACAGATACGCAGTATTTT. Its translation is CASSLRRAGATDTQYF. Full variable domain (outside the CDR3, taken from reference TRBV7-2 and TRBJ2-3): GAGVSQSPSNKVTEKGKDVELRCDPISGHTALYWYRQSLGQGLEFLIYFQGNSAPDKSGLPSDRFSAERTGGSVSTLTIQRTQQEDSAVYLCASSLRRAGATDTQYFGPGTRLTVL.

This clone was counted a few times. The V gene is TRBV4-3, the J gene TRBJ2-7, with D possibly TRBD1 on 6 matching bases. Germline CDR1 and CDR2: LGHNA and YSLEER. Trimming pared 3 bases from V and 6 bases from J, leaving 12 bases between. This CDR3 region has 13 residues. The DNA of the CDR3 is TGCGCCAGCAGCCAGCACAGGGAACGCGAGCAGTACTTC. It encodes CASSQHREREQYF.

This clone was counted only a few times. Different DNA sequences within this sample yield the same CDR3. The V and J genes are TRBV6-1 and TRBJ2-7; D gene uncertain. Germline assignment: CDR1 MNHNS and CDR2 SASEGT. This CDR3 comprises 12 residues. Deletions cut 6 bases from V and 0 bases from J, with 6 bases between. CDR3 residues: CASSPSSYEQYV. CDR3 bases: TGTGCCAGCAGCCCTAGCTCCTACGAGCAGTACGTC.